This TCR beta chain was profiled in a study of T cell responses to AZD1222 COVID-19 vaccine. Study observations and caveats: Most donors were white British, females outnumbered males, and clonal diversity was possibly underestimated. Reportedly, close to half of spike-specific TCRs are directed against unmutated variant regions. The study identified only six AZD1222 recipients as seropositive at baseline.

TCRdb's copy holds only in-frame clones and misses some; the assay was immunoSEQ multiplex PCR. The sample comprises about 140,000 clones, approximately 91% of which are singletons, and 1% to 1.5% rests with the top ten. The CDR3 totals 12 residues. CDR1 and CDR2 (germline): MDHEN, SYDVKM. Trimming at V came to 11 bases and at J to 11 bases, leaving 13 bases not matched to a gene. Comments on this clone: What it recognizes is unknown.

The material sequenced was peripheral blood, taken 28 days after the second AZD1222 dose. The TCR comes from an adult who received the AZD1222 COVID-19 vaccine. This chain uses TRBV28 with TRBJ1-1; 8 bases match TRBD1. The CDR3 DNA sequence: TGTGCCGGGGGAGGGACAGGCCCGGGGGCTTTCTTT. Protein sequence: CAGGGTGPGAFF. Supplemented by reference TRBV28 and TRBJ1-1, the full variable domain reads DVKVTQSSRYLVKRTGEKVFLECVQDMDHENMFWYRQDPGLGLRLIYFSYDVKMKEKGDIPEGYSVSREKKERFSLILESASTNQTSMYLCAGGGTGPGAFFGQGTRLTVV.